These 20 T cell receptor beta chains originate from one sample sequenced in a study of blood T cell repertoires in COVID-19. Clones were read by immunoSEQ multiplex PCR, and TCRdb kept only the in-frame ones, dropping some. The repertoire has about 150,000 clones, roughly 88% of them found once; the top ten carry over 5%. Material for sequencing was PBMCs or T cells enriched from blood (not recorded which). The receptors were sampled from a man aged 70-80 years who had been exposed to COVID-19.

The CDR3, as DNA: TGTGCCAGTAGTCTAAAACAGGGGGCTCGTGGAGATACGCAGTATTTT. This codes for CASSLKQGARGDTQYF. The gene calls are TRBV19 and TRBJ2-3, with 9 positions matching TRBD1. The V gene end was trimmed by 5 bases and the J gene end by 5 bases; junction bases not matched to a gene: 11. Looked up from germline, CDR1 is LNHDA and CDR2 is SQIVND (reference sequence). This CDR3 contains 16 residues.

The CDR3 nucleotides are TGCGCCAGCAGCCAAGATCGGCCAGGGAACACTGAAGCTTTCTTT. This translates into CASSQDRPGNTEAFF. V is TRBV4-3 and J is TRBJ1-1; D gene unclear. This CDR3 region has 15 residues. CDR1 and CDR2 (germline): LGHNA, YSLEER. V shed 0 bases and J shed 1 base, with 9 bases lying between them.

With regard to this clone: The sample has other DNA sequences that encode this CDR3 too. The chain carries TRBV5-1 and TRBJ2-5, with D possibly matching TRBD1 (6 bases). Germline lookup yields CDR1 SGHRS and CDR2 YFSETQ. This CDR3 has 13 amino acids. Trimming removed 2 bases at V and 1 base at J, with 6 bases between. Written as DNA, the CDR3 is TGCGCCAGCAGCTTAGGGGGCCAAGAGACCCAGTACTTC. Its protein product is CASSLGGQETQYF.

This clone has only one observation. The rearrangement joins TRBV29-1 to TRBJ1-1; tentatively, D is TRBD1 (6 bases). The CDR3 length is 10 residues. The V gene lost 6 bases and the J gene lost 7 bases, with 9 bases spanning the gap. Germline CDR1 is SQVTM and CDR2 is ANQGSEA. This CDR3 is CSVRQVEAFF. The DNA for the CDR3 is TGCAGCGTGCGACAGGTTGAAGCTTTCTTT.

This clone was counted only a few times. The chain recombines TRBV15 with TRBJ2-2, with 8 bases lining up with TRBD2. The CDR3 is 17 amino acids. With V trimmed by 3 bases and J by 1 base, 7 bases remained unmatched. The germline V gene has CDR1 LNHNV and CDR2 YYDKDF (reference sequence). The CDR3 nucleotides read TGTGCCACCAGCAGTGAATCGGGACTAGGGAACACCGGGGAGCTGTTTTTT. Translated, it gives CATSSESGLGNTGELFF.

This clone was detected a few times. DNA for the CDR3: TGCAGTGCTAGACGGTCCTATGGCTACACCTTC. Residues: CSARRSYGYTF. The rearrangement uses TRBV20-1 and TRBJ1-2; D gene unclear. Deletions cut 2 bases from V and 4 bases from J, with 5 bases between. The V gene's germline CDR1 is DFQATT and CDR2 SNEGSKA (reference sequence). This CDR3 region has 11 residues.

This chain connects TRBV19 to TRBJ1-1, with 8 bases identical to TRBD1. The J segment lost 5 bases and the V segment lost 4 bases, leaving 9 bases of the junction unmatched. Looked up from germline, CDR1 is LNHDA and CDR2 is SQIVND (reference sequence). The CDR3 totals 15 residues. In DNA, the CDR3 is TGTGCCAGTAGTAAAGAAACAGGGGGGAGGACTGAAGCTTTCTTT. Translating it yields CASSKETGGRTEAFF. Full variable domain (missing parts from reference TRBV19 and TRBJ1-1): DGGITQSPKYLFRKEGQNVTLSCEQNLNHDAMYWYRQDPGQGLRLIYYSQIVNDFQKGDIAEGYSVSREKKESFPLTVTSAQKNPTAFYLCASSKETGGRTEAFFGQGTRLTVV.

This chain links TRBV28 with TRBJ2-3; 7 positions agree with TRBD2. V was pared by 4 bases and J by 1 base, with 5 bases of the junction left unmatched. Germline CDR1 is MDHEN and CDR2 is SYDVKM. The CDR3 sequence is 15 residues long. The CDR3 DNA is TGTGCCAGCAGTTCCCTCGGACTAGGCACAGATACGCAGTATTTT. Amino acids: CASSSLGLGTDTQYF.

This chain links TRBV28 with TRBJ1-1; 7 bases align to TRBD1. The germline V gene encodes CDR1 MDHEN and CDR2 SYDVKM. With V trimmed by 6 bases and J by 4 bases, 8 bases remained unmatched. This CDR3 is built from 14 residues. The CDR3 nucleotides are TGTGCCAGCAGCGACGACAGGGTCTCCACTGAAGCTTTCTTT. It translates to CASSDDRVSTEAFF.

The genes are TRBV12-3 or TRBV12-4 and TRBJ1-2; D is ambiguous. The CDR3 runs 13 residues. With 5 bases removed from V and 6 bases from J, the gap between germline ends came to 13 bases. The CDR3 sequence is CASSTRGGNGYTF. Here the CDR3 DNA reads TGTGCCAGCAGTACTCGAGGAGGGAATGGCTACACCTTC.

This clone was counted once. The J gene is TRBJ2-1, the V gene TRBV27; 9 nucleotides agree with TRBD2. This CDR3 region has 18 residues. Germline-derived CDR1 and CDR2 are MNHEY and SMNVEV (reference sequence). V lost 2 bases, J lost 6 bases, and 14 bases stayed unmatched. The CDR3 loop is CASSLGLAGNLGANEQFF. The CDR3 nucleotides read TGTGCCAGCAGTTTAGGCCTAGCGGGAAATTTAGGTGCCAATGAGCAGTTCTTC.

This clone has more than one count but fewer than ten. CDR3 DNA: TGTGCCAGCAGTTTTGGGGCCCCCAGGGATGAGCAGTTCTTC. It is translated as CASSFGAPRDEQFF. The chain couples TRBV27 to TRBJ2-1, with D perhaps matching TRBD1 (5 bases). V lost 3 bases and J lost 8, with 14 bases in between. Germline assignment: CDR1 MNHEY and CDR2 SMNVEV (reference sequence). The CDR3 sequence is 14 residues long.

The chain joins TRBV11-3 to TRBJ1-1; D unresolved. This CDR3 spans 13 amino acids. The germline V gene encodes CDR1 SGHNT and CDR2 YENEEA. V was shortened by 4 bases and J by 1 base, with 7 bases between the two germline ends. The CDR3 spells CASSSGSNTEAFF. Here the CDR3 DNA reads TGTGCCAGCAGCTCCGGGTCGAACACTGAAGCTTTCTTT.

This chain links TRBV2 with TRBJ1-6; D gene uncertain. The V end was cut by 6 bases, the J end by 7 bases, with 13 bases between. Germline V lookup: CDR1 SNHLY, CDR2 FYNNEI. The CDR3 length is 14 residues. The CDR3 DNA sequence: TGTGCCAGCAGCCTTGAATCGGGGAATTCACCCCTCCACTTT. As protein: CASSLESGNSPLHF.

The J gene is TRBJ1-1, the V gene TRBV28, with 7 bases identical to TRBD1. The CDR3 consists of 17 residues. V lost 3 bases, J lost 0 bases, and 10 bases stayed unmatched. The germline gives CDR1 MDHEN, CDR2 SYDVKM. This CDR3 reads CASSLIVGGQMNTEAFF. CDR3 DNA sequence: TGTGCCAGCAGTTTGATAGTAGGGGGACAGATGAACACTGAAGCTTTCTTT.

The chain has TRBV18 and TRBJ2-2; 14 bases align to TRBD2. Germline V gives CDR1 KGHSH, CDR2 LQKENI. The CDR3 contains 20 residues. V shed 2 bases, J shed 5 bases, and the junction held 13 bases outside the gene matches. In nucleotides, the CDR3 is TGTGCCAGCTCACCAATAGTATATCGACTAGCGGGAGGGCCAACCGGGGAGCTGTTTTTT. Translating it yields CASSPIVYRLAGGPTGELFF.

V and J are TRBV19 and TRBJ1-2; possibly TRBD1 for D (5 bases). Germline CDR1 is LNHDA and CDR2 is SQIVND (reference sequence). V was trimmed by 5 bases and J by 6 bases, leaving 16 bases between them. This CDR3 spans 14 amino acids. This chain's CDR3 is CASSFGARVDGYTF. DNA for the CDR3: TGTGCCAGTAGTTTTGGGGCCAGGGTTGATGGCTACACCTTC.

The V call is TRBV6-6, the J call TRBJ2-1; 9 bases align to TRBD2. The V segment lost 6 bases and the J segment 7 bases; nucleotides outside the gene matches: 7. The CDR3 contains 14 residues. Germline loops: CDR1 MNHNY, CDR2 SVGAGI (reference sequence). The CDR3 coding sequence is TGTGCCAGCAGGATAGCGGGAGTGAGGAATGAGCAGTTCTTC. Its translation: CASRIAGVRNEQFF.

The V call is TRBV24-1, the J call TRBJ2-1, with TRBD2 matching over 11 bases. Germline assignment: CDR1 KGHDR and CDR2 SFDVKD. The CDR3 extends over 18 amino acids. The V segment lost 3 bases and the J segment 0 bases; nucleotides outside the gene matches: 6. The CDR3 DNA sequence: TGTGCCACCAGTGATACTAGCGGGGGCCGAAGCTCCTACAATGAGCAGTTCTTC. It translates to CATSDTSGGRSSYNEQFF.

The V and J genes are TRBV11-2 and TRBJ1-5, with D perhaps TRBD1 (6 bases). The V end lost 1 base, the J end lost 0 bases, and 10 bases lay between the germline ends. There are 16 residues in the CDR3. CDR1 is SGHAT and CDR2 is FQNNGV in the germline V gene. The DNA of the CDR3 is TGTGCCAGCAGCTTAGTGGACAGATATAGCAATCAGCCCCAGCATTTT. This encodes CASSLVDRYSNQPQHF.